One and the same sample provided the 32 T cell receptor beta chains below, sequenced in a study of blood T cell repertoires in COVID-19. Only in-frame clones appear in the TCRdb table, and some are missing; sequencing was by immunoSEQ multiplex PCR. The data hold around 250,000 clones, with about 83% observed a single time. The sample taken for sequencing was peripheral blood. These receptors came from an elderly man with acute or convalescent COVID-19.

The V call is TRBV5-1, the J call TRBJ2-7; 10 bases map to TRBD1. CDR1 and CDR2 from the germline V gene are SGHRS and YFSETQ. CDR3 length: 13 residues. V lost 0 bases to trimming and J lost 9 bases; unmatched junction nucleotides: 3. This CDR3 is CASSLGQGASQYF. Written as DNA, the CDR3 is TGCGCCAGCAGCTTGGGACAGGGGGCCTCGCAGTACTTC.

The rearrangement joins TRBV28 to TRBJ2-3, with a tentative D call TRBD2 (5 bases). In germline, CDR1 is MDHEN, CDR2 SYDVKM. V was clipped by 5 bases and J by 3 bases, with 9 bases between them. This CDR3 is 13 amino acids long. CDR3 amino acids: CASSQTGTDTQYF. The CDR3 DNA sequence: TGTGCCAGCAGTCAAACGGGGACAGATACGCAGTATTTT.

A few counts support this clone. This chain joins TRBV12-3 or TRBV12-4 and TRBJ2-7, with a tentative D call TRBD1 (5 bases). CDR3 size: 13 residues. Trimming removed 8 bases from V and 2 bases from J, with 13 bases in between. The CDR3 reads CASAGSPPYEQYF. CDR3 nucleotide sequence: TGTGCCAGCGCAGGGTCCCCCCCCTACGAGCAGTACTTC.

The chain combines TRBV20-1 with TRBJ1-6; 7 nucleotides line up with TRBD1. The CDR3 runs to 14 residues. V dropped 3 bases and J dropped 8; count of bases not matched to a gene: 7. Germline CDR1 and CDR2: DFQATT and SNEGSKA (reference sequence). This CDR3 is CSASGNRGHSPLHF. Written as DNA, the CDR3 is TGCAGTGCTAGTGGCAACAGGGGACATTCACCCCTCCACTTT.

This clone was recorded once. This chain connects TRBV7-7 to TRBJ2-5, with D hard to call. The CDR3 has 16 amino acids. Germline-derived CDR1 and CDR2 are SSHAT and FNYEAQ (reference sequence). Deletions cut 4 bases from V and 0 bases from J, with 15 bases between. The DNA of the CDR3 is TGTGCCAGCAGCTCGGGTTTGGCGGTAAACCAAGAGACCCAGTACTTC. Its translation: CASSSGLAVNQETQYF.

This chain joins TRBV4-2 and TRBJ2-5; tentatively, D is TRBD2 (7 bases). Germline V CDR1 and CDR2: LGHNA, YNFKEQ. Trimming took 0 bases from V and 3 from J, leaving 11 bases between them. This CDR3 has 15 residues. CDR3 region: CASSQEGGGEETQYF. CDR3 DNA: TGTGCCAGCAGCCAAGAAGGGGGGGGCGAAGAGACCCAGTACTTC.

This chain joins TRBV5-6 and TRBJ2-2; unclear D gene. The CDR3 runs 12 residues. With 5 bases removed from V and 6 bases from J, the gap between germline ends came to 8 bases. Germline V lookup: CDR1 SGHDT, CDR2 YYEEEE. CDR3 loop: CASRTPAGELFF. CDR3 in DNA: TGTGCCAGCAGAACACCCGCCGGGGAGCTGTTTTTT.

This chain connects TRBV19 to TRBJ1-5; tentative D call: TRBD1 (5 bases). Trimming took 5 bases from V and 1 from J, leaving 12 bases between them. Looked up from germline, CDR1 is LNHDA and CDR2 is SQIVND (reference sequence). This CDR3 region has 15 residues. CDR3 nucleotides: TGTGCCAGTAGTCGAACAGGTCGGAGCAATCAGCCCCAGCATTTT. Protein sequence: CASSRTGRSNQPQHF.

The chain uses TRBV18 and TRBJ2-3; D call uncertain. Germline V gives CDR1 KGHSH, CDR2 LQKENI. Trimming pared 0 bases from V and 6 bases from J, leaving 10 bases between. CDR3 length: 14 residues. The CDR3 nucleotides are TGTGCCAGCTCACCACCGTCCCTCGCGGATACGCAGTATTTT. Its translation is CASSPPSLADTQYF.

The chain has TRBV7-9 and TRBJ2-5; 7 bases match TRBD1. The V segment lost 5 bases and the J segment 2 bases; nucleotides outside the gene matches: 5. Germline V CDR1 and CDR2: SEHNR, FQNEAQ (reference sequence). The CDR3 runs 14 residues. The CDR3 nucleotides read TGTGCCAGCAGCCCGACAGGGTCTCAAGAGACCCAGTACTTC. Its translation: CASSPTGSQETQYF.

The chain employs TRBV6-5 and TRBJ1-2, with 8 bases lining up with TRBD1. This CDR3 has 16 residues. The V and J ends lost 0 bases and 6 bases, in that order; junction bases with no gene match: 9. In germline, CDR1 is MNHEY, CDR2 SVGAGI. CDR3 coding DNA: TGTGCCAGCAGTTACTCGGGTCAACAGGGGGGTCATGGCTACACCTTC. This sequence encodes CASSYSGQQGGHGYTF.

The count of this clone is one. V and J are TRBV9 and TRBJ1-2; TRBD1 matches at 12 bases. Losses at the gene ends were 3 bases for V and 0 bases for J; bases not matched to a gene: 3. This CDR3 spans 16 amino acids. From germline, CDR1 is SGDLS and CDR2 YYNGEE. The CDR3 coding sequence is TGTGCCAGCAGCGCGGGACAGGGGGCTTCTAACTATGGCTACACCTTC. Translating it yields CASSAGQGASNYGYTF.

V gene TRBV5-5 combines with J gene TRBJ2-7; 7 nucleotides agree with TRBD2. This CDR3 spans 13 amino acids. J was trimmed by 6 bases and V by 2 bases; bases with no gene match: 5. Germline CDR1 reads SGHKS; CDR2 reads YYEKEE (reference sequence). The CDR3, as DNA: TGTGCCAGCAGCTTAGCGGGGAAATCCGAGCAGTACTTC. It translates to CASSLAGKSEQYF.

The chain joins TRBV3-1 (or the pseudogene TRBV3-2) to TRBJ2-5; TRBD2 matches at 9 bases. The J segment lost 3 bases and the V segment lost 4 bases, leaving 9 bases of the junction unmatched. The CDR3 covers 16 residues. Germline V gene sequence: CDR1 LGHDT, CDR2 YNNKEL (reference sequence). The CDR3 region has the DNA TGTGCCAGCAGCCTCCGAACAAGACTAGCGGAAGAGACCCAGTACTTC. This codes for CASSLRTRLAEETQYF.

This sequence joins TRBV3-1 (or the pseudogene TRBV3-2) and TRBJ2-5; D may be TRBD2 (6 bases). Trimming took 8 bases from V and 2 from J, leaving 15 bases between them. Looked up from germline, CDR1 is LGHDT and CDR2 is YNNKEL (reference sequence). CDR3 length: 14 residues. CDR3 sequence: CASRSLAEQETQYF. CDR3 in DNA: TGTGCCAGCCGGAGCTTAGCGGAGCAAGAGACCCAGTACTTC.

Only one count was recorded for this clone. V is TRBV14 and J is TRBJ2-4, with 10 bases that match TRBD2. The CDR3 runs 15 residues. The germline V gene encodes CDR1 SGHDN and CDR2 FVKESK. The J segment lost 7 bases and the V segment lost 4 bases, leaving 7 bases of the junction unmatched. Here the CDR3 reads CASSLGLAGVNIQYF. CDR3 in DNA: TGTGCCAGCAGCCTCGGGCTAGCGGGAGTGAACATTCAGTACTTC.

This clone was seen only once. The V and J genes are TRBV7-8 and TRBJ2-3, with 7 bases identical to TRBD2. CDR1 and CDR2 (germline): SGHVS, FQNEAQ. The CDR3 consists of 16 residues. V was clipped by 4 bases and J by 6 bases; unmatched bases: 13. This chain's CDR3 is CASSSSTVVAGDTQYF. The CDR3 coding sequence is TGTGCCAGCAGCTCCAGCACAGTGGTAGCGGGCGATACGCAGTATTTT.

The chain couples TRBV7-8 to TRBJ2-3, with 13 bases identical to TRBD2. Germline V gene data show CDR1 as SGHVS and CDR2 as FQNEAQ. This CDR3 is built from 15 residues. V dropped 6 bases and J dropped 5; count of bases not matched to a gene: 5. In nucleotides, the CDR3 is TGTGCCAGCAGACAACTAGCGGGAGGGATAGATACGCAGTATTTT. Its protein product is CASRQLAGGIDTQYF.

This chain uses TRBV19 with TRBJ1-5, with 7 bases identical to TRBD1. This CDR3 is 16 amino acids long. Germline V lookup: CDR1 LNHDA, CDR2 SQIVND (reference sequence). V trimming: 6 bases; J trimming: 6 bases; junction bases outside the gene matches: 14. Here the CDR3 DNA reads TGTGCCAGTAGCAGGGGGTTGAGGACTGTCGGTCAGCCCCAGCATTTT. This encodes CASSRGLRTVGQPQHF. Complete variable domain (other parts from reference TRBV19 and TRBJ1-5): DGGITQSPKYLFRKEGQNVTLSCEQNLNHDAMYWYRQDPGQGLRLIYYSQIVNDFQKGDIAEGYSVSREKKESFPLTVTSAQKNPTAFYLCASSRGLRTVGQPQHFGDGTRLSIL.

CDR3 in DNA: TGTGCCAGTACACCGGGACTAGGGCAACACAATGAGCAGTTCTTC. Translated, it gives CASTPGLGQHNEQFF. The gene calls are TRBV5-6 and TRBJ2-1, with 8 bases identical to TRBD2. The J segment lost 5 bases and the V segment lost 8 bases, leaving 12 bases of the junction unmatched. CDR1 and CDR2 from the germline V gene are SGHDT and YYEEEE. The CDR3 sequence is 15 residues long.

CDR3 sequence reads: CASSRTSGGTDTQYF. The CDR3 DNA reads TGTGCCAGCAGCCGGACTAGCGGTGGGACAGATACGCAGTATTTT. This sequence joins TRBV5-5 and TRBJ2-3; TRBD2 agrees at 10 bases. V dropped 4 bases and J dropped 3; count of bases not matched to a gene: 5. The CDR3 is 15 amino acids. The germline CDR1 and CDR2 sequences are SGHKS and YYEKEE (reference sequence).

J is TRBJ2-2 and V is TRBV24-1; 8 nucleotides match TRBD1. CDR1 KGHDR and CDR2 SFDVKD come from the germline V gene. V was clipped by 2 bases and J by 3 bases; unmatched bases: 4. The CDR3 extends over 16 amino acids. In nucleotides, the CDR3 is TGTGCCACCAGTGATTCGGACAGGGCGCACACCGGGGAGCTGTTTTTT. Translating it yields CATSDSDRAHTGELFF.

The chain uses TRBV7-3 and TRBJ1-2; no clear D. The V gene's germline CDR1 is SGHTA and CDR2 FQGTGA. The CDR3 contains 15 residues. Trimming took 1 base from V and 8 from J, leaving 17 bases between them. CDR3 coding DNA: TGTGCCAGCAGCTTAAGCGGCCCATCGCTTGGGGGCTACACCTTC. As protein: CASSLSGPSLGGYTF.

V gene TRBV7-3 combines with J gene TRBJ1-3; TRBD1 aligns across 7 bases. Trimming removed 5 bases from V and 4 bases from J; junction bases left unmatched: 8. The CDR3 contains 15 residues. The germline gives CDR1 SGHTA, CDR2 FQGTGA. Here the CDR3 reads CASSTAGTVGNTIYF. As DNA, the CDR3 is TGTGCCAGCAGCACCGCCGGGACAGTGGGAAACACCATATATTTT.

The chain recombines TRBV10-2 with TRBJ2-5; D is possibly TRBD2 (5 bases). This CDR3 is 17 amino acids long. The V gene lost 3 bases and the J gene lost 9 bases, with 26 bases spanning the gap. The germline V gene has CDR1 WSHSY and CDR2 SAAADI. The CDR3 bases are TGCGCCAGCAGTGACCTGGTAGGGCTACTGGCCCGGGGAGCCCAGTACTTC. Encoded protein: CASSDLVGLLARGAQYF.

The chain links TRBV5-1 to TRBJ1-6; D might be TRBD1 (6 bases). CDR1 and CDR2 (germline): SGHRS, YFSETQ. The CDR3 runs 15 residues. Trimming took off 0 bases at V and 6 bases at J, with 10 bases between the two ends. CDR3 protein: CASSLAGGSNSPLHF. In DNA, the CDR3 is TGCGCCAGCAGCTTGGCGGGGGGCTCTAATTCACCCCTCCACTTT.

The rearrangement links TRBV28 to TRBJ2-1; 7 bases are shared with TRBD2. Germline V gives CDR1 MDHEN, CDR2 SYDVKM. V shed 7 bases, J shed 0 bases, and the junction held 9 bases outside the gene matches. This CDR3 contains 16 residues. The CDR3 loop is CASTPPPSGSYNEQFF. The CDR3 region has the DNA TGTGCCAGCACCCCTCCCCCTAGCGGCTCCTACAATGAGCAGTTCTTC.

This chain joins TRBV5-6 and TRBJ2-6; the D is unclear. The CDR3 covers 15 residues. The germline CDR1 and CDR2 sequences are SGHDT and YYEEEE. Deletions cut 3 bases from V and 0 bases from J, with 7 bases between. CDR3 amino acids: CASSYLGSGANVLTF. CDR3 DNA sequence: TGTGCCAGCAGCTACCTCGGCTCTGGGGCCAACGTCCTGACTTTC.

The J gene is TRBJ1-1, the V gene TRBV6-5; D unclear. V lost 7 bases, J lost 4 bases, and 4 bases lay in between. The V gene's germline CDR1 is MNHEY and CDR2 SVGAGI. The CDR3 extends over 10 amino acids. CDR3 amino acids: CASTTTEAFF. DNA of the CDR3: TGTGCCAGCACTACCACTGAAGCTTTCTTT.

V gene TRBV5-1 combines with J gene TRBJ2-7, with TRBD1 matching over 9 bases. The J segment lost 0 bases and the V segment lost 1 base, leaving 5 bases of the junction unmatched. The CDR3 has 16 residues. Germline assignment: CDR1 SGHRS and CDR2 YFSETQ. In DNA form, the CDR3 reads TGCGCCAGCAGCTTGCTTGGGGACAGGGTCTCCTACGAGCAGTACTTC. The encoded protein is CASSLLGDRVSYEQYF.

The chain carries TRBV20-1 and TRBJ2-3, with D uncertain. Germline-derived CDR1 and CDR2 are DFQATT and SNEGSKA (reference sequence). The CDR3 is 15 amino acids. V shed 3 bases and J shed 0 bases, with 13 bases lying between them. CDR3 protein: CSASFYQESTDTQYF. Written as DNA, the CDR3 is TGCAGTGCTAGTTTCTACCAAGAAAGCACAGATACGCAGTATTTT.

V usage is TRBV25-1 and J usage is TRBJ2-2, with D possibly TRBD2 on 6 matching bases. The V and J ends lost 2 bases and 1 base respectively, with 14 bases between them. The CDR3 has 17 residues. Germline loops: CDR1 MGHDK, CDR2 SYGVNS. CDR3 loop: CASSEQMGGGNTGELFF. DNA for the CDR3: TGTGCCAGCAGTGAACAAATGGGAGGAGGGAACACCGGGGAGCTGTTTTTT.